This note documents a single T cell receptor beta chain sequence. This clone is characterized as medium-sized (0.01 to 0.1%). The clone's antigen remains unknown. No much larger clone is present one base from it, and per-base qualities are unavailable. The immunoSEQ Assay, a bias-controlled multiplex PCR, was used to amplify TCRbeta CDR3 regions from genomic DNA. The paper's data handling went like this. The number of nucleated cells in each sample was estimated from the amplification of reference gene primers within the assay. To quantify the absolute abundance of each unique TCRbeta CDR3 rearrangement, sequence reads were collapsed and filtered. For each sample, productive Simpson clonality was calculated by taking the square root of Simpson's diversity index across productive rearrangements. TCRdb stores this immuneACCESS table with in-frame sequences only. Part of the clones is absent; in the studies checked, under half of the shortfall reflects unresolved V genes, and no reason is known for the rest. V and J calls and clone size are as listed in that table; D and trimming were resolved from the DNA. Counted in this sample were some 80,000 clones; roughly 79% of them appeared once. 15% to 20% of the sample is held by the ten biggest clonotypes.

These data come from a study of blood T cell repertoires in COVID-19 (TCRdb year 2020). Background for the entire study: Samples covering the acute and convalescent phases of COVID-19 were provided by collaborators in the United States, Italy and Spain. The prospective study material was composed of cDNA or gDNA derived from T cells, B-cell-depleted T cells, or PBMCs. Deeply sampled blood TCRbeta repertoires from subjects exposed to, actively infected with, or recovered from COVID-19 were included in the dataset. The repertoires were released in a freely available public database intended as a resource for research on the immune response to SARS-CoV-2. The samples were drawn from the first 160 participants of the ongoing ImmuneRACE study and from 1,200 or so subjects provided by 6 global collaborators. The sample metadata nearly always contained a de-identified subject ID, COVID-19 status, age in years and sex. HLA class I and class II types, where available, came from metadata supplied by the sample provider rather than from assay-based typing.

Each collaborating institution followed its own protocols to collect whole blood in K2EDTA tubes. For TCRbeta analysis, collaborators shipped samples in one of three forms: frozen whole blood, isolated PBMCs, or DNA extracted from either of those sample types. The full study reports these points: How much clinical and demographic metadata was included differed by source and by participant, and the metadata was provided uncurated.

The CDR3 spans 14 residues, from the cysteine through the phenylalanine. Of all the DNA, just the CDR3 is kept, 42 bases in frame from base 1. The germline V gene (reference sequence) sets CDR1 to MNHEY and CDR2 to SMNVEV. Clipping removes 4 bases from V and 5 bases from J, with 6 as the unmatched junction base count. Sequenced: peripheral blood. Recombination joined TRBV27 with TRBJ1-1; 8 nucleotides in the junction match TRBD1. The receptor was derived from a human donor in a cohort sampled during active COVID-19. CDR3 region: CASSWTGLATEAFF. The nucleotide sequence is given as TGTGCCAGCAGTTGGACAGGGTTGGCGACTGAAGCTTTCTTT.